The present T cell receptor (beta chain) was sequenced within a study of healthy donors' naive CD4 and CD8 T cells. Starting from roughly 0.55 ug of total RNA, TCR libraries were made with linear amplification. One entry per CDR3 protein, called by TCRdb with MiXCR from the reads. The repertoire holds 200,000 or so distinct CDR3 sequences, with about 74% as singletons. Germline-derived CDR1 and CDR2 are DFQATT and SNEGSKA (reference sequence). V lost 1 base and J 4 bases, leaving 16 bases between the germline ends. This CDR3 region has 15 residues. The clonotype was recovered from a pool of human donors in good health; the sample pools cells from several healthy donors. This chain links TRBV20-1 with TRBJ1-2; D unresolved. Sequencing used naive CD4+ and CD8+ T cells sorted from blood, pooled from several donors. The CDR3 DNA reads as TGCAGTGCTAGAGGGAGTTTGATCGCTGGCTATGGCTACACCTTC. Its protein is CSARGSLIAGYGYTF.